This section outlines one T cell receptor (beta chain) sequence together with its context. No antigen is known for it. Researchers report immunoSEQ v3.0 was run at survey level. Generated by immunoSEQ multiplex PCR, the TCRdb table keeps only in-frame clones and is missing some. The profile shows about 18,000 clones, about 78% of them singletons. This specimen belongs to a study of long-term antiretroviral therapy in people with HIV. Findings of the study overall: ART adherence, viral resistance and therapy changes went undocumented.

Trimming stripped 3 bases from V and 0 bases from J, with 9 bases between. Germline-derived CDR1 and CDR2 are SGDLS and YYNGEE. The CDR3 extends over 14 amino acids. Sampling of each donor yielded at least one pre-ART PBMC sample and at least two post-ART PBMC samples. The sequence derives from a woman between 45 and 65 years old with HIV. The sequenced sample was unsorted PBMCs, obtained 0.3 years after starting antiretroviral therapy. The rearrangement links TRBV9 to TRBJ2-5; D uncertain. The CDR3 region has the DNA TGTGCCAGCAGCGGACGACACTACCAAGAGACCCAGTACTTC. This codes for CASSGRHYQETQYF.